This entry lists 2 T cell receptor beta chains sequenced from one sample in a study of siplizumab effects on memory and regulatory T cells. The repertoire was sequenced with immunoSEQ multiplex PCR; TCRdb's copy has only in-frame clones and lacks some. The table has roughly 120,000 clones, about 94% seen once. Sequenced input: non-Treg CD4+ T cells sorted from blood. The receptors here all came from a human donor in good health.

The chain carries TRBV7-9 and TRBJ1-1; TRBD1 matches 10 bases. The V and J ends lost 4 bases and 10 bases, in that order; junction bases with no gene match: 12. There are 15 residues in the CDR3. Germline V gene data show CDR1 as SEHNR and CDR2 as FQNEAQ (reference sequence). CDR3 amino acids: CASSSGQGLAVGAFF. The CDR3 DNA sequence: TGTGCCAGCAGCTCGGGACAGGGGCTTGCGGTAGGAGCTTTCTTT.

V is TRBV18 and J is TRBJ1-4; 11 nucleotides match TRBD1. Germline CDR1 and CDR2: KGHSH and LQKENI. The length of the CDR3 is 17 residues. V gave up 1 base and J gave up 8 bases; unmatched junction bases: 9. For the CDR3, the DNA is TGTGCCAGCTCACCACGGGACAGGGGGGACCAGGAGGAAAAACTGTTTTTT. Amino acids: CASSPRDRGDQEEKLFF. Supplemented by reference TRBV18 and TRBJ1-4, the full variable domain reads NAGVMQNPRHLVRRRGQEARLRCSPMKGHSHVYWYRQLPEEGLKFMVYLQKENIIDESGMPKERFSAEFPKEGPSILRIQQVVRGDSAAYFCASSPRDRGDQEEKLFFGSGTQLSVL.